What follows describes a single TCR beta chain. Its antigen is undetermined. Treatment indicated: about 20 received Ad26.COV2.S at low or high dose, single or two shots; several received placebo; per-sample allocation not given. Samples came from day 63 after the first vaccine or placebo injection. Within Boston, the person who donated was an adult of 18-55 years. The data originate from a study of Ad26.COV2.S vaccination and SARS-CoV-2 variants. Study as a whole: Each vaccinee took Ad26.COV2.S intramuscularly, once or twice 56 days apart. Study conclusions and caveats: It is possible that the TCR breadth and depth analyses underestimated the total T cell responses.

Some clones are missing from TCRdb's copy, which holds only in-frame ones; the method was immunoSEQ multiplex PCR. The top ten hold about 10% of the sample, which has 200,000 to 250,000 clones, around nine tenths seen once. This specimen consisted of peripheral blood, obtained in a trial of Ad26.COV2.S vaccine versus placebo. The receptor's source is a person aged 18-60 years who received the Ad26.COV2.S COVID-19 vaccine or a placebo.

The DNA for the CDR3 is TGTGCCAGCAGCCCGCTGGGGGAAACCACAGATACGCAGTATTTT. Translation gives CASSPLGETTDTQYF. The chain couples TRBV7-3 to TRBJ2-3; possibly TRBD1 or TRBD2 for D (5 bases each). The V end was cut by 5 bases, the J end by 2 bases, with 14 bases between. The germline CDR1 and CDR2 sequences are SGHTA and FQGTGA. The CDR3 is 15 residues long.